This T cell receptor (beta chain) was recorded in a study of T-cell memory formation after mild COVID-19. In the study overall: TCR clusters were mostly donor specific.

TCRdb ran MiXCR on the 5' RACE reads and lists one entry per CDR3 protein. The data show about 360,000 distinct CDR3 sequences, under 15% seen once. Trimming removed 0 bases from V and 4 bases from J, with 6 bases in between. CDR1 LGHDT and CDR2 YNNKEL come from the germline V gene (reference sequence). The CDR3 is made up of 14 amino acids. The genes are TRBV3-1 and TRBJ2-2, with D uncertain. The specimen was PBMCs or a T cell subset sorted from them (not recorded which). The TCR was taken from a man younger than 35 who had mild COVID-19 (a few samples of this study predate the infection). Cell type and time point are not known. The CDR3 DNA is TGTGCCAGCAGCCAAGATTCTTCCACCGGGGAGCTGTTTTTT. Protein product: CASSQDSSTGELFF. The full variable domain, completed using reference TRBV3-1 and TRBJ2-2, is DTAVSQTPKYLVTQMGNDKSIKCEQNLGHDTMYWYKQDSKKFLKIMFSYNNKELIINETVPNRFSPKSPDKAHLNLHINSLELGDSAVYFCASSQDSSTGELFFGEGSRLTVL.